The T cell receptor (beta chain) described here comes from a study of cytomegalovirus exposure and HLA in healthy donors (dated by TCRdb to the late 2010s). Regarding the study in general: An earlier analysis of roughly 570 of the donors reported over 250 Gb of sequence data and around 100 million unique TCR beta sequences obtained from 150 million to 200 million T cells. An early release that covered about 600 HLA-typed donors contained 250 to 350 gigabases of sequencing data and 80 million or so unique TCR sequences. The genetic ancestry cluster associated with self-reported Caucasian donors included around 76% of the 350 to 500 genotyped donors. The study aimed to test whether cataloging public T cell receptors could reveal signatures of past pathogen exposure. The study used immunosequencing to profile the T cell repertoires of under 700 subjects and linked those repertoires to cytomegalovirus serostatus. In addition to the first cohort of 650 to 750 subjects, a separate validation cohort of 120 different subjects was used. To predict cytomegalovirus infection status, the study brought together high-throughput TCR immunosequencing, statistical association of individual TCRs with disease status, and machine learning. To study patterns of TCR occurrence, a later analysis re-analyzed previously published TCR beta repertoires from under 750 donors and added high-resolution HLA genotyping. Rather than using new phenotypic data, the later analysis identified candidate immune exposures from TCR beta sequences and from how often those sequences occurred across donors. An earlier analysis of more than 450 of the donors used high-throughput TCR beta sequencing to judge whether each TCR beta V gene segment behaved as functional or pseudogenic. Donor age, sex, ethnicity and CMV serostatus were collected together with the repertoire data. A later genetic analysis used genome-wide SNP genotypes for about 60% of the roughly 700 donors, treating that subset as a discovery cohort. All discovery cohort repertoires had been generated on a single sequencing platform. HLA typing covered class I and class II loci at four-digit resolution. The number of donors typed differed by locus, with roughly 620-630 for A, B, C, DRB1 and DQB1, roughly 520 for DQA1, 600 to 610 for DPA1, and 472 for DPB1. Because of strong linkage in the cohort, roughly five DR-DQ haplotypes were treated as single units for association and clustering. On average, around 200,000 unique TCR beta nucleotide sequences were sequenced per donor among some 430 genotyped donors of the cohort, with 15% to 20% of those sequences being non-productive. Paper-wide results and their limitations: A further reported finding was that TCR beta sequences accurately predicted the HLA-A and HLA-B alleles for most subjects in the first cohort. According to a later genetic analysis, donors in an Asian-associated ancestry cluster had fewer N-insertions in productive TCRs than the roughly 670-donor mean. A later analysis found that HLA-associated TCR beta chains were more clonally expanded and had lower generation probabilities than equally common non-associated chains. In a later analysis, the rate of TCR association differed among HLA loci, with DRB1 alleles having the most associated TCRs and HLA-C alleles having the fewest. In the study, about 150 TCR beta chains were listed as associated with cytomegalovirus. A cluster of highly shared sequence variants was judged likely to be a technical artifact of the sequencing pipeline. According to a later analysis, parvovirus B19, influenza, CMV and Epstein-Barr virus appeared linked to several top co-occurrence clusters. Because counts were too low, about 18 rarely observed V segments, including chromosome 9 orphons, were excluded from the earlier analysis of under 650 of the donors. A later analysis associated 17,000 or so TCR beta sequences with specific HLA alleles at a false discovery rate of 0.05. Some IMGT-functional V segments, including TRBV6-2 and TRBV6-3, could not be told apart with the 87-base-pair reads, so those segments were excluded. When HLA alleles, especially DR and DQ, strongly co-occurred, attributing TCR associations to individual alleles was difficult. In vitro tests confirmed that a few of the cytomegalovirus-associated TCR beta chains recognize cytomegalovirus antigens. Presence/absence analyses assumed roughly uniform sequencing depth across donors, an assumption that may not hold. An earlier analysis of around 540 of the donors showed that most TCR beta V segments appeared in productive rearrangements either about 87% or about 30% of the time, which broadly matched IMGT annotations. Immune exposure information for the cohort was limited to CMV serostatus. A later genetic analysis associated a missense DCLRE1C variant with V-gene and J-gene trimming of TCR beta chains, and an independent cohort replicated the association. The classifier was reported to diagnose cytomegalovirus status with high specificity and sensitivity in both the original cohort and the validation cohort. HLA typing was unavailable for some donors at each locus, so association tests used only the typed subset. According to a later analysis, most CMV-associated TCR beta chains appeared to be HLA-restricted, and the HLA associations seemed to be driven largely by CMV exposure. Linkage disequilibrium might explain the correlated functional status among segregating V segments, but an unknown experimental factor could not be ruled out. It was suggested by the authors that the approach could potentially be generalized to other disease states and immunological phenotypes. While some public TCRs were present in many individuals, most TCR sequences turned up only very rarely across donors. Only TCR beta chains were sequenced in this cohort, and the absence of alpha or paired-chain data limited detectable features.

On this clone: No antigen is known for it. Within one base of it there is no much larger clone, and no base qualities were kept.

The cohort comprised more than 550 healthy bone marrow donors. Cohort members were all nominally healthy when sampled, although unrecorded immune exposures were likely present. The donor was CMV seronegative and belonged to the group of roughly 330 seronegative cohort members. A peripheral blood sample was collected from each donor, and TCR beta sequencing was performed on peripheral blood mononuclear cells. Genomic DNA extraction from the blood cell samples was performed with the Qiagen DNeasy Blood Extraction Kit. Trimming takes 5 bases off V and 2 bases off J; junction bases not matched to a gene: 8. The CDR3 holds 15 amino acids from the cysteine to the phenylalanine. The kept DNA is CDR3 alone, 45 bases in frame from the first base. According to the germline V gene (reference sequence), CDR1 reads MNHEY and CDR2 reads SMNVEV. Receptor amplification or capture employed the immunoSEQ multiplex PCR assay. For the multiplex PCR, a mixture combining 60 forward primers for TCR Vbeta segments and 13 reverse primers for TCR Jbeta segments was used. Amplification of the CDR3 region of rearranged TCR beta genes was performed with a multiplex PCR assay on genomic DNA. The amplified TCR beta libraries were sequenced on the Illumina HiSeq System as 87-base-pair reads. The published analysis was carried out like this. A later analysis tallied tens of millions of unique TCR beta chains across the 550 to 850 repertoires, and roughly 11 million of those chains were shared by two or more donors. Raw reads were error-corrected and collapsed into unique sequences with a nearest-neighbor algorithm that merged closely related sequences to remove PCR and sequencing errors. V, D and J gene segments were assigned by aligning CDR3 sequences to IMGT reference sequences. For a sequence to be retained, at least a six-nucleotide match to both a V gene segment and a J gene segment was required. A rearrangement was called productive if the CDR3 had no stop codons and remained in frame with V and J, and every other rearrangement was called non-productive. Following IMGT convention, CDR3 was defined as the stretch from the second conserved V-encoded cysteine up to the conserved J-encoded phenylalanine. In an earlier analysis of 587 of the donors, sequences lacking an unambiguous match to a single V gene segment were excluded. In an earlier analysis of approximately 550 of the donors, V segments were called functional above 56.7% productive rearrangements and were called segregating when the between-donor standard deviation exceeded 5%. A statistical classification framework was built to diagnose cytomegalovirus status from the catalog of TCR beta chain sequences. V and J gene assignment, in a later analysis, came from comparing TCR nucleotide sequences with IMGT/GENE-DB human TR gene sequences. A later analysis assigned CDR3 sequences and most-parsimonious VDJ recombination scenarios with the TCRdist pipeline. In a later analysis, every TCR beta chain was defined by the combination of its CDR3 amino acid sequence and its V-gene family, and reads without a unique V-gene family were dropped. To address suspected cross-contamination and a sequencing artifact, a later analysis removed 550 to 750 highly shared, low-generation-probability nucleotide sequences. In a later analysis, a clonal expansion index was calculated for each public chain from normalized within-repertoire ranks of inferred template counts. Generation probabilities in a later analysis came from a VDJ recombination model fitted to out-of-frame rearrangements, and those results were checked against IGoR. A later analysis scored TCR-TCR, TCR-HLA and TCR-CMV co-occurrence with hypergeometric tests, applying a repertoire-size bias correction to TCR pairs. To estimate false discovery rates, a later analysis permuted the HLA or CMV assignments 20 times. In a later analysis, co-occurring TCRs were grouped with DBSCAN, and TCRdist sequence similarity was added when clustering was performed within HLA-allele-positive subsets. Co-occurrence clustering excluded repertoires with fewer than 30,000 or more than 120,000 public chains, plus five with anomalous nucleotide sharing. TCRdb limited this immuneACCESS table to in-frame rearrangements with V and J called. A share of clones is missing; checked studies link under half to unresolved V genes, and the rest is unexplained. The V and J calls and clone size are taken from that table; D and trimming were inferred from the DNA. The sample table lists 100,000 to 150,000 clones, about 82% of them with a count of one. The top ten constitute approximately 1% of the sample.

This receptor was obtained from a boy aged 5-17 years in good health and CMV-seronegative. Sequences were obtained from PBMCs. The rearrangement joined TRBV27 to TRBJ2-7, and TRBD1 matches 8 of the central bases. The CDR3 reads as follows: CASSAGQGETYEQYF. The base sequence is TGTGCCAGCAGTGCCGGACAGGGAGAGACCTACGAGCAGTACTTC.